This entry lists 22 T cell receptor beta chains sequenced from one sample in a study of T cells in tuberculosis. Time point reported: new active TB diagnosis, blood taken before or within 7 days of starting treatment. Assay used: immunoSEQ multiplex PCR; TCRdb lists only in-frame clones, some missing. Among tens of thousands of clones listed, roughly 88% were seen once. The starting material was PBMCs, obtained at tuberculosis diagnosis. These receptors originate from an adult with tuberculosis.

The gene calls are TRBV20-1 and TRBJ2-7; TRBD2 might be the D (5 bases). V was cut by 5 bases and J by 9 bases, with 8 bases left in between. CDR1 DFQATT and CDR2 SNEGSKA come from the germline V gene (reference sequence). The CDR3 contains 9 residues. DNA of the CDR3: TGCAGTGCTGATGCGGGGCAGTACTTC. This sequence encodes CSADAGQYF.

The V and J genes are TRBV7-9 and TRBJ2-5; D is possibly TRBD1 (6 bases). The CDR3 totals 15 residues. V was trimmed by 1 base and J by 8 bases, leaving 17 bases between them. Germline CDR1 reads SEHNR; CDR2 reads FQNEAQ (reference sequence). The DNA of the CDR3 is TGTGCCAGCAGCTTAGTATTGGGACAAGGGGGAACCCAGTACTTC. This codes for CASSLVLGQGGTQYF.

The chain is built from TRBV9 and TRBJ1-3; tentatively, D is TRBD1 (6 bases). V was cut by 4 bases and J by 0 bases, with 17 bases left in between. Germline assignment: CDR1 SGDLS and CDR2 YYNGEE. This CDR3 spans 17 amino acids. CDR3 region: CASSRGGDNYSGNTIYF. As DNA, the CDR3 is TGTGCCAGCAGCCGGGGAGGGGACAACTACTCTGGAAACACCATATATTTT.

The CDR3, as DNA: TGTGCCAGCAGTTTTGGGACTACGACTCAAGAGACCCAGTACTTC. Residues: CASSFGTTTQETQYF. The chain couples TRBV28 to TRBJ2-5, with TRBD2 matching 7 bases. The germline V gene has CDR1 MDHEN and CDR2 SYDVKM. The CDR3 has 15 residues. V shed 3 bases and J 2 bases; nucleotides not matched to a gene: 6.

V usage is TRBV19 and J usage is TRBJ1-1; no reliable D call. Germline assignment: CDR1 LNHDA and CDR2 SQIVND (reference sequence). The ends were cut back, 9 bases at V and 3 bases at J, with 11 bases in the middle. This CDR3 comprises 12 residues. The CDR3 sequence is CASRSGYTEAFF. The CDR3 DNA sequence: TGTGCCAGCCGAAGCGGGTACACTGAAGCTTTCTTT. Full variable domain (remainder filled in from reference TRBV19 and TRBJ1-1): DGGITQSPKYLFRKEGQNVTLSCEQNLNHDAMYWYRQDPGQGLRLIYYSQIVNDFQKGDIAEGYSVSREKKESFPLTVTSAQKNPTAFYLCASRSGYTEAFFGQGTRLTVV.

The CDR3 loop reads CASSSYDSWKDEQFF. In DNA form, the CDR3 reads TGTGCCAGCAGCTCCTACGACAGTTGGAAGGATGAGCAGTTCTTC. This rearrangement joins TRBV7-6 to TRBJ2-1; tentatively, D is TRBD1 (5 bases). Trimming cost V 4 bases and J 8 bases, with 18 bases left between them. CDR1 is SGHVS, CDR2 FNYEAQ, per germline. The length of the CDR3 is 15 residues.

This chain links TRBV5-6 with TRBJ2-3, with TRBD1 matching over 7 bases. The ends lost 6 bases at V and 1 base at J; junction bases unmatched: 8. CDR3 length: 15 amino acids. Germline V gene sequence: CDR1 SGHDT, CDR2 YYEEEE. CDR3: CASIIDGTGTDTQYF. CDR3 DNA sequence: TGTGCCAGCATCATAGACGGGACAGGCACAGATACGCAGTATTTT. The full variable domain, completed using reference TRBV5-6 and TRBJ2-3, is DAGVTQSPTHLIKTRGQQVTLRCSPKSGHDTVSWYQQALGQGPQFIFQYYEEEERQRGNFPDRFSGHQFPNYSSELNVNALLLGDSALYLCASIIDGTGTDTQYFGPGTRLTVL.

The chain uses TRBV7-8 and TRBJ2-6; no definite D call. The ends were cut back, 1 base at V and 0 bases at J, with 10 bases in the middle. The germline V gene has CDR1 SGHVS and CDR2 FQNEAQ. The CDR3 totals 17 residues. This chain's CDR3 is CASSLGSRGSGANVLTF. The CDR3 nucleotides read TGTGCCAGCAGCTTAGGTAGCCGAGGCTCTGGGGCCAACGTCCTGACTTTC.

In its sample, this clone was seen a few times. The V call is TRBV5-6, the J call TRBJ2-6; D is undetermined. The CDR3 sequence is 18 residues long. Per the germline V gene, CDR1 is SGHDT and CDR2 is YYEEEE. Trimming took 1 base from V and 1 from J, leaving 15 bases between them. CDR3 amino acids: CASSLPDRSLSGANVLTF. In DNA, the CDR3 is TGTGCCAGCAGCTTGCCCGATCGGAGTCTTTCTGGGGCCAACGTCCTGACTTTC.

The CDR3 sequence is CASSLSGTGVPYEQYF. The CDR3 nucleotides read TGTGCCAGCAGTTTATCAGGGACAGGGGTCCCCTACGAGCAGTACTTC. The J gene is TRBJ2-7, the V gene TRBV27; 10 bases match TRBD1. Unmatched junction bases numbered 4, after V lost 0 bases and J lost 2 bases. This CDR3 comprises 16 residues. Germline lookup yields CDR1 MNHEY and CDR2 SMNVEV (reference sequence).

The V and J genes are TRBV19 and TRBJ2-7; TRBD2 aligns across 11 bases. The CDR3 is made up of 12 amino acids. Germline CDR1 and CDR2: LNHDA and SQIVND (reference sequence). V was pared by 5 bases and J by 6 bases, with 0 bases of the junction left unmatched. The CDR3 DNA sequence: TGTGCCAGTAGTGGACTAGCGGGCGAGCAGTACTTC. Protein: CASSGLAGEQYF.

The J gene is TRBJ1-5, the V gene TRBV6-1; a possible D gene is TRBD1 (5 bases). CDR1 and CDR2 from the germline V gene are MNHNS and SASEGT. V was pared by 3 bases and J by 0 bases, with 18 bases between. The CDR3 runs 18 residues. CDR3 sequence: CASSDGGRRSYSNQPQHF. The CDR3 DNA reads as TGTGCCAGCAGTGACGGGGGTCGGCGAAGCTATAGCAATCAGCCCCAGCATTTT.

The V gene is TRBV5-4, the J gene TRBJ1-2; no definite D call. Germline CDR1 and CDR2: SGHNT and YYREEE (reference sequence). V was clipped by 3 bases and J by 1 base, with 4 bases between them. This CDR3 comprises 12 residues. CDR3 loop: CASSSDNYGYTF. The CDR3 nucleotides read TGTGCCAGCAGCTCAGATAACTATGGCTACACCTTC.

The chain uses TRBV6-5 and TRBJ2-5; unclear D gene. CDR3 length: 14 residues. Germline assignment: CDR1 MNHEY and CDR2 SVGAGI. V was shortened by 6 bases and J by 1 base, with 12 bases between the two germline ends. The CDR3 spells CASSTYSFQETQYF. The CDR3 nucleotides read TGTGCCAGCAGCACCTACAGCTTCCAAGAGACCCAGTACTTC.

This clone was detected a few times. The chain couples TRBV2 to TRBJ2-1; no clear D gene. Germline V gene lookup returns CDR1 SNHLY and CDR2 FYNNEI. The CDR3 covers 14 residues. Trimming cost V 2 bases and J 1 base, with 6 bases left between them. The CDR3, as DNA: TGTGCCAGCAGTGAATCCAGATCCTACAATGAGCAGTTCTTC. Translation: CASSESRSYNEQFF. Full variable domain (missing parts from reference TRBV2 and TRBJ2-1): EPEVTQTPSHQVTQMGQEVILRCVPISNHLYFYWYRQILGQKVEFLVSFYNNEISEKSEIFDDQFSVERPDGSNFTLKIRSTKLEDSAMYFCASSESRSYNEQFFGPGTRLTVL.

There are a few counts of this clone. This chain links TRBV20-1 with TRBJ1-5; the D is unclear. The germline V gene encodes CDR1 DFQATT and CDR2 SNEGSKA (reference sequence). The ends were cut back, 3 bases at V and 10 bases at J, with 10 bases in the middle. The CDR3 is 11 residues long. CDR3: CSASVEGPQHF. In DNA form, the CDR3 reads TGCAGTGCTAGTGTCGAGGGACCCCAGCATTTT.

The CDR3 loop reads CASSIDSRGPQHF. CDR3 bases: TGTGCCAGCAGCATCGACAGTCGTGGGCCCCAGCATTTT. The chain has TRBV6-6 and TRBJ1-5, with D possibly TRBD1 on 5 matching bases. Trimming removed 6 bases at V and 9 bases at J, with 15 bases between. Germline CDR1 is MNHNY and CDR2 is SVGAGI (reference sequence). The CDR3 extends over 13 amino acids.

The gene calls are TRBV2 and TRBJ1-1; TRBD1 agrees at 9 bases. The CDR3 sequence is 17 residues long. The junction had 13 bases not matched to a gene; V was cut back by 0 bases and J by 8 bases. Looked up from germline, CDR1 is SNHLY and CDR2 is FYNNEI. The CDR3, as DNA: TGTGCCAGCAGTGAAGCGCCTTCCCGGGACAGGGAAGGCGAAGCTTTCTTT. Its protein product is CASSEAPSRDREGEAFF.

V gene TRBV25-1 combines with J gene TRBJ1-1, with 8 bases lining up with TRBD1. Germline lookup yields CDR1 MGHDK and CDR2 SYGVNS. The CDR3 consists of 14 residues. After removal of 5 bases from V and 4 bases from J, the junction contained 6 bases not matched to a gene. The CDR3 DNA sequence: TGTGCCAGCAGTTGGGGGACAGGTCTCACTGAAGCTTTCTTT. Protein: CASSWGTGLTEAFF.

The V gene is TRBV30, the J gene TRBJ1-1; TRBD1 agrees at 8 bases. There are 15 residues in the CDR3. Germline loops: CDR1 GTSNPN, CDR2 SVGIG (reference sequence). Unmatched junction bases numbered 7, after V lost 3 bases and J lost 1 base. The CDR3 region is CAWRDYRGRNTEAFF. The CDR3 DNA is TGTGCCTGGAGGGACTACAGGGGGAGGAACACTGAAGCTTTCTTT.

The genes are TRBV27 and TRBJ1-2; D might be TRBD1 (6 bases). The ends were cut back, 2 bases at V and 7 bases at J, with 14 bases in the middle. CDR3 length equals 14 residues. Germline assignment: CDR1 MNHEY and CDR2 SMNVEV (reference sequence). CDR3 in amino acids: CASSLGAGVGGYTF. Here the CDR3 DNA reads TGTGCCAGCAGTTTAGGGGCAGGGGTAGGTGGCTACACCTTC.

The rearrangement uses TRBV7-3 and TRBJ2-1; no clear D. The CDR3 has 15 amino acids. Germline V gives CDR1 SGHTA, CDR2 FQGTGA. V dropped 3 bases and J dropped 3 bases, with 12 bases sitting between them. CDR3 loop: CASSLTHGFYNEQFF. CDR3 sequence (DNA): TGTGCCAGCAGCTTGACTCACGGATTCTACAATGAGCAGTTCTTC.